The 21 T cell receptor beta chains reported below all come from one sample, sequenced in a study of blood T cells in healthy people across ages. A second PCR of about 6 to 11 cycles used a sample-barcoded 5' primer and a J-beta primer mix. In TCRdb, the 5' RACE reads were re-called with MiXCR into one record per CDR3 protein. This table holds hundreds of thousands of distinct CDR3 sequences, approximately 50% found once. Sequences were obtained from blood. The receptors here all came from a man in his fifties or sixties in good health.

At least ten counts were recorded for this clonotype. V and J are TRBV29-1 and TRBJ1-2, with D possibly being TRBD1 (6 bases). V was shortened by 7 bases and J by 2 bases, with 8 bases between the two germline ends. The V gene's germline CDR1 is SQVTM and CDR2 ANQGSEA. The CDR3 totals 11 residues. The CDR3 DNA sequence: TGCAGCGATCAGGGGAACTATGGCTACACCTTC. This sequence encodes CSDQGNYGYTF.

This rearrangement joins TRBV20-1 to TRBJ1-6, with D unclear. Germline V gives CDR1 DFQATT, CDR2 SNEGSKA (reference sequence). The CDR3 has 17 residues. V dropped 0 bases and J dropped 6 bases, with 18 bases sitting between them. CDR3 in amino acids: CSARDRGVADPNSPLHF. The CDR3 region has the DNA TGCAGTGCTAGAGACCGTGGGGTCGCAGACCCTAATTCACCCCTCCACTTT.

This clonotype was found a few times. This chain links TRBV28 with TRBJ2-7, with TRBD2 as a possible D gene (5 bases). Near its end, the DNA agrees better with TRBJ2-5, so the J call may be wrong. The V gene's germline CDR1 is MDHEN and CDR2 SYDVKM. The length of the CDR3 is 13 residues. CDR3 region: CASTPTGLETQYF. The CDR3 coding sequence is TGTGCCAGCACCCCTACGGGGTTGGAGACCCAGTACTTC.

In its sample, this clonotype was seen a few times. The chain uses TRBV10-3 and TRBJ2-5; perhaps TRBD1 as D (6 bases). V was cut by 10 bases and J by 1 base, with 13 bases left in between. Germline values: CDR1 ENHRY, CDR2 SYGVKD. There are 13 residues in the CDR3. The CDR3 DNA reads as TGTGCCACCAAACCGGACAGCCAAGAGACCCAGTACTTC. Residues: CATKPDSQETQYF.

On this clonotype: A junction boundary mismatches the germline segment, possibly from a read error. This chain joins TRBV29-1 and TRBJ1-2; the D gene is possibly TRBD1 (6 bases). This CDR3 region has 13 residues. Germline-derived CDR1 and CDR2 are SQVTM and ANQGSEA. Here the CDR3 reads CGVHREETYGYTF. For the CDR3, the DNA is TGCGGCGTTCACAGGGAGGAAACCTATGGCTACACCTTC.

V and J are TRBV10-3 and TRBJ2-7; 8 bases match TRBD2. The CDR3 has 15 amino acids. V lost 0 bases to trimming and J lost 4 bases; unmatched junction nucleotides: 5. Germline CDR1 is ENHRY and CDR2 is SYGVKD. The CDR3 bases are TGTGCCATCAGTGAGTCGAGAACTAGCGGATACGAGCAGTACTTC. Translating gives CAISESRTSGYEQYF.

The chain couples TRBV7-8 to TRBJ2-2; 7 bases line up with TRBD2. This CDR3 contains 14 residues. Trimming took 5 bases from V and 3 from J; bases not matched to a gene: 3. Germline V CDR1 and CDR2: SGHVS, FQNEAQ. The CDR3 DNA reads as TGTGCCAGCAGCCGGGGGAGGGACACCGGGGAGCTGTTTTTT. The encoded protein is CASSRGRDTGELFF.

The gene calls are TRBV11-2 and TRBJ2-7; TRBD2 is a possible D gene (6 bases). Germline CDR1 SGHAT, CDR2 FQNNGV. Trimming removed 5 bases at V and 6 bases at J, with 14 bases between. There are 13 residues in the CDR3. Here the CDR3 reads CASSPAVGGEQYF. The CDR3 DNA sequence: TGTGCCAGCAGCCCCGCGGTGGGGGGCGAGCAGTACTTC.

The chain joins TRBV3-1 to TRBJ2-1; TRBD1 matches 9 bases. CDR3 length equals 13 residues. V lost 5 bases, J lost 12 bases, and 8 bases stayed unmatched. CDR1 and CDR2 (germline): LGHDT, YNNKEL (reference sequence). CDR3 residues: CASSLALQGAQFF. CDR3 in DNA: TGTGCCAGCAGCTTAGCCCTACAGGGGGCGCAGTTCTTC.

The chain has TRBV10-3 and TRBJ1-2; a weak D match, TRBD1 (5 bases). The CDR3 has 14 residues. Trimming removed 4 bases at V and 0 bases at J, with 9 bases between. Germline lookup yields CDR1 ENHRY and CDR2 SYGVKD. Here the CDR3 reads CAISGPRANYGYTF. Here the CDR3 DNA reads TGTGCCATCAGTGGACCCAGGGCTAACTATGGCTACACCTTC.

The V gene is TRBV18, the J gene TRBJ2-1, with TRBD2 identical over 8 bases. The germline CDR1 and CDR2 sequences are KGHSH and LQKENI. After removal of 1 base from V and 6 bases from J, the junction contained 2 bases not matched to a gene. The CDR3 consists of 14 residues. CDR3 protein: CASSPRTSTNEQFF. The CDR3 nucleotides read TGTGCCAGCTCACCACGGACTAGCACCAATGAGCAGTTCTTC.

This clonotype was seen once. The junction departs from the called germline gene at one end, perhaps through a read error. This sequence joins TRBV28 and TRBJ2-4; a weak D match, TRBD2 (7 bases). The DNA end lines up better with TRBJ2-7; the J call may be wrong. CDR3 size: 14 residues. Germline CDR1 and CDR2: MDHEN and SYDVKM. DNA for the CDR3: TGTGCCAGCTGCTGGGGGGGGGCCTCCGACGAGCAGTACTTC. Its translation is CASCWGGASDEQYF.

This chain links TRBV12-5 with TRBJ2-5, with no clear D. The V gene's germline CDR1 is LGHNT and CDR2 FRNRAP. There are 12 residues in the CDR3. Trimming left V 2 bases short and J 6 bases short, with 7 bases between. CDR3 sequence: CASGLNRQTQYF. Written as DNA, the CDR3 is TGTGCTAGTGGTTTGAATCGGCAGACCCAGTACTTC.

V is TRBV7-6 and J is TRBJ2-1; 11 bases are shared with TRBD2. The trim removed 5 bases at V and 0 bases at J, leaving 6 bases unmatched. Germline lookup yields CDR1 SGHVS and CDR2 FNYEAQ. The CDR3 consists of 17 residues. The CDR3 coding sequence is TGTGCCAGCAGCCCCGGGACTAGCGGACCCTCCTACAATGAGCAGTTCTTC. It yields the protein CASSPGTSGPSYNEQFF.

This clonotype appeared once. The rearrangement uses TRBV28 and TRBJ2-1; 7 nucleotides align to TRBD2. This CDR3 is built from 11 residues. In germline, CDR1 is MDHEN, CDR2 SYDVKM. V shed 6 bases and J 11 bases; nucleotides not matched to a gene: 4. Here the CDR3 DNA reads TGTGCCAGCAGCCTCGGGGGGAAGCAGTTCTTC. This codes for CASSLGGKQFF.

The gene calls are TRBV10-3 and TRBJ2-2; the D gene is possibly TRBD2 (6 bases). The CDR3 length is 15 residues. The V gene lost 6 bases and the J gene lost 5 bases, with 16 bases spanning the gap. Germline CDR1 reads ENHRY; CDR2 reads SYGVKD. In DNA form, the CDR3 reads TGTGCCATCAGCGGGCTAGCGTACGGGACCGGGGAGCTGTTTTTT. It encodes CAISGLAYGTGELFF.

This clonotype appeared once. The J gene is TRBJ2-7, the V gene TRBV3-1; 10 positions agree with TRBD2. V shed 1 base and J 0 bases; nucleotides not matched to a gene: 6. This CDR3 is 17 amino acids long. Germline assignment: CDR1 LGHDT and CDR2 YNNKEL (reference sequence). CDR3 DNA sequence: TGTGCCAGCAGCCAAGTACTAGCGGGGTGGAGCTCCTACGAGCAGTACTTC. As protein: CASSQVLAGWSSYEQYF.

This clonotype has a handful of counts. The chain is built from TRBV3-1 and TRBJ2-5; 7 nucleotides line up with TRBD2. CDR3 length: 15 amino acids. Germline V CDR1 and CDR2: LGHDT, YNNKEL (reference sequence). The ends lost 0 bases at V and 3 bases at J; junction bases unmatched: 4. As DNA, the CDR3 is TGTGCCAGCAGCCAAGACCAGCGGGGAGAAGAGACCCAGTACTTC. Translation: CASSQDQRGEETQYF.

This clonotype was counted only a few times. The gene calls are TRBV7-2 and TRBJ1-6; D is possibly TRBD1 (5 bases). V lost 5 bases, J lost 6 bases, and 14 bases lay in between. The CDR3 contains 15 residues. Germline assignment: CDR1 SGHTA and CDR2 FQGNSA. The CDR3: CASSPGGGINSPLHF. The CDR3 nucleotides are TGTGCCAGCAGCCCCGGGGGGGGGATTAATTCACCCCTCCACTTT.

The rearrangement joins TRBV5-1 to TRBJ2-5; TRBD1 or TRBD2 may be the D gene (5 bases each). Germline V lookup: CDR1 SGHRS, CDR2 YFSETQ. This CDR3 contains 13 residues. The V gene lost 0 bases and the J gene lost 9 bases, with 12 bases spanning the gap. Written as DNA, the CDR3 is TGCGCCAGCAGCTTGGAAGTCGAGGGGCCCCAGTACTTC. It yields the protein CASSLEVEGPQYF.

This clonotype appeared a few times. The rearrangement uses TRBV28 and TRBJ2-1, with a weak D call TRBD1 (6 bases). Per the germline V gene, CDR1 is MDHEN and CDR2 is SYDVKM. V gave up 5 bases and J gave up 0 bases, with 17 bases separating them. There are 17 residues in the CDR3. The chain's CDR3 is CASSPHTPGASYNEQFF. The CDR3 DNA reads TGTGCCAGCAGTCCCCATACTCCAGGGGCCTCCTACAATGAGCAGTTCTTC.